This T cell receptor (beta chain) was obtained from a study of shared clonotypes between healthy human individuals. Naive CD8 cells lacked CD45RO, underwent positive selection for CCR7 and left out terminally differentiated effector memory CD45RA+ cells. Using immunoSEQ multiplex PCR, the repertoire was profiled, and TCRdb retains in-frame clones only, with some absent. Of fewer than 700,000 clones listed, about 95% are singletons. Sequences were obtained from naive CD8+ T cells sorted from blood. The TCR originated in a woman in her twenties or thirties in good health.

CDR3 amino acids: CATSSWGLQETQYF. The CDR3 bases are TGTGCCACCAGCTCCTGGGGACTACAAGAGACCCAGTACTTC. This chain connects TRBV15 to TRBJ2-5; 7 nucleotides align to TRBD2. This CDR3 has 14 residues. Germline V gene lookup returns CDR1 LNHNV and CDR2 YYDKDF (reference sequence). V lost 5 bases, J lost 2 bases, and 5 bases stayed unmatched.